The 27 T cell receptor beta chains below were found in one sample sequenced in a study of T cells in Graves' hyperthyroidism and ophthalmopathy. It was RNA transcripts that yielded the amplified TCR beta CDR3 regions. The HTBI primer set drove a first-round RT-PCR of the TCR CDR3. Via MiXCR, TCRdb re-called the multiplex PCR reads, giving one row per CDR3 protein. The data contain about 420,000 distinct CDR3 sequences, more than 15% of them singletons. The sample consisted of blood. These receptors came from a woman aged 18-29 years with Graves' hyperthyroidism.

This clonotype was seen ten or more times. The chain has TRBV20-1 and TRBJ2-1, with D possibly TRBD1 on 6 matching bases. V lost 6 bases to trimming and J lost 6 bases, with 21 bases between them. CDR1 and CDR2 (germline): DFQATT, SNEGSKA (reference sequence). The CDR3 sequence is 15 residues long. Here the CDR3 reads CSALQGQGLSNEQFF. For the CDR3, the DNA is TGCAGTGCCCTCCAGGGTCAGGGGCTGAGCAATGAGCAGTTCTTC.

Only a few counts were recorded for this clonotype. This rearrangement joins TRBV28 to TRBJ1-2; no firm D call. V lost 4 bases, J lost 6 bases, and 9 bases lay in between. The CDR3 is made up of 12 amino acids. Germline assignment: CDR1 MDHEN and CDR2 SYDVKM. This CDR3 is CASSSRRHGYTF. The CDR3 DNA reads TGTGCCAGCAGTTCAAGGCGGCATGGCTACACCTTC.

This clonotype was found many times. The V gene is TRBV20-1, the J gene TRBJ1-2; possible D gene TRBD1, 6 bases. V lost 3 bases and J 3 bases, leaving 14 bases between the germline ends. The CDR3 has 14 amino acids. Germline V lookup: CDR1 DFQATT, CDR2 SNEGSKA (reference sequence). The CDR3 nucleotides read TGCAGTGCTAGTCCACAGGGATTTGACTATGGCTACACCTTC. This translates into CSASPQGFDYGYTF.

For this clonotype: One end of the junction varies from germline; a read error may be responsible. The rearrangement links TRBV7-7 to TRBJ2-5, with a tentative D call TRBD1 (5 bases). The length of the CDR3 is 16 residues. Per germline, CDR1 SSHAT and CDR2 FNYEAQ (reference sequence). DNA of the CDR3: TGTGCTAGCAGCTTCTCCCCCTCCGGAGCAGGGGAGACCCAGTACTTC. This encodes CASSFSPSGAGETQYF.

There are a few counts of this clonotype. The genes are TRBV4-2 and TRBJ2-7, with D maybe TRBD2 (6 bases). V was pared by 4 bases and J by 4 bases, with 20 bases between. The CDR3 is 16 residues long. Germline loops: CDR1 LGHNA, CDR2 YNFKEQ. Written as DNA, the CDR3 is TGTGCCAGCAGCCGCAGTGTTGGGGACTCCAGTTACGAGCAGTACTTC. Residues: CASSRSVGDSSYEQYF.

The chain combines TRBV5-4 with TRBJ2-1, with 8 nucleotides matching TRBD2. Germline loops: CDR1 SGHNT, CDR2 YYREEE (reference sequence). CDR3 length: 14 amino acids. The V segment lost 3 bases and the J segment 6 bases; nucleotides outside the gene matches: 5. CDR3 protein: CASSSGGVSNEQFF. The CDR3 DNA follows: TGTGCCAGCAGCTCGGGGGGGGTGAGCAATGAGCAGTTCTTC.

At least ten counts were recorded for this clonotype. The chain combines TRBV7-6 with TRBJ2-3; D ambiguous. The CDR3 length is 14 residues. The germline V and J ends were trimmed by 0 bases and 2 bases, with 6 bases remaining between them. Per germline, CDR1 SGHVS and CDR2 FNYEAQ. DNA of the CDR3: TGTGCCAGCAGCTTAGCGCTAGACACAGATACGCAGTATTTT. It is translated as CASSLALDTDTQYF.

This clonotype was detected only a few times. The V call is TRBV5-5, the J call TRBJ1-5, with 7 positions matching TRBD1. This CDR3 region has 16 residues. Germline CDR1 and CDR2: SGHKS and YYEKEE (reference sequence). V trimming: 2 bases; J trimming: 0 bases; junction bases outside the gene matches: 5. The CDR3, as DNA: TGTGCCAGCAGCTTTGGGACAGAATATAGCAATCAGCCCCAGCATTTT. Translating gives CASSFGTEYSNQPQHF.

This clonotype was counted at least ten times. The chain joins TRBV28 to TRBJ2-7; 7 nucleotides agree with TRBD1. This CDR3 is 12 amino acids long. From germline, CDR1 is MDHEN and CDR2 SYDVKM. J was trimmed by 7 bases and V by 5 bases; bases with no gene match: 5. The DNA of the CDR3 is TGTGCCAGCAGTACAACACAGGGGGAGCAGTACTTC. Residues: CASSTTQGEQYF.

This clonotype was detected ten times or more. The chain carries TRBV14 and TRBJ2-1; 9 bases match TRBD1. The junction had 6 bases not matched to a gene; V was cut back by 1 base and J by 8 bases. This CDR3 comprises 15 residues. Germline-derived CDR1 and CDR2 are SGHDN and FVKESK. The CDR3 is CASSQAGTGSDEQFF. In nucleotides, the CDR3 is TGTGCCAGCAGCCAAGCCGGGACAGGGAGTGATGAGCAGTTCTTC.

This clonotype was counted at least ten times. J is TRBJ2-7 and V is TRBV20-1, with 9 nucleotides matching TRBD2. J gave up 4 bases and V 0 bases, and 7 bases lay outside the gene matches. Germline CDR1 is DFQATT and CDR2 is SNEGSKA (reference sequence). This CDR3 has 15 residues. The DNA of the CDR3 is TGCAGTGCTAGAGATACAAATAGCGGGAGTTACGAGCAGTACTTC. Translating gives CSARDTNSGSYEQYF.

Many counts were recorded for this clonotype. The chain employs TRBV20-1 and TRBJ1-5; D is possibly TRBD1 (6 bases). V dropped 3 bases and J dropped 6 bases, with 15 bases sitting between them. Germline values: CDR1 DFQATT, CDR2 SNEGSKA (reference sequence). This CDR3 region has 14 residues. The chain's CDR3 is CSARGGTRLQPQHF. CDR3 sequence (DNA): TGCAGTGCTAGGGGGGGGACAAGACTTCAGCCCCAGCATTTT.

Ten or more counts support this clonotype. The gene calls are TRBV18 and TRBJ2-1, with 12 bases matching TRBD2. The CDR3 runs to 16 residues. CDR1 and CDR2 from the germline V gene are KGHSH and LQKENI. The trim removed 4 bases at V and 8 bases at J, leaving 9 bases unmatched. CDR3 in DNA: TGTGCCAGCTCACTAGACTGGACTAGCGGGACGGATGAGCAGTTCTTC. Translating it yields CASSLDWTSGTDEQFF.

This clonotype was counted ten times or more. The chain has TRBV5-1 and TRBJ2-1; 8 bases are a match to TRBD2. The V segment lost 2 bases and the J segment 0 bases; nucleotides outside the gene matches: 13. The germline V gene has CDR1 SGHRS and CDR2 YFSETQ. The CDR3 loop spans 19 amino acids. The CDR3 region has the DNA TGCGCCAGCAGCTTCTTCTTTGCGGGGGGTCGTAGCTCCTACAATGAGCAGTTCTTC. Its translation is CASSFFFAGGRSSYNEQFF. The full variable domain, rest sourced from reference TRBV5-1 and TRBJ2-1, is KAGVTQTPRYLIKTRGQQVTLSCSPISGHRSVSWYQQTPGQGLQFLFEYFSETQRNKGNFPGRFSGRQFSNSRSEMNVSTLELGDSALYLCASSFFFAGGRSSYNEQFFGPGTRLTVL.

This clonotype came up many times. The genes are TRBV30 and TRBJ1-2; 9 positions match TRBD1. This CDR3 contains 12 residues. The germline V gene encodes CDR1 GTSNPN and CDR2 SVGIG (reference sequence). The trim removed 5 bases at V and 2 bases at J, leaving 0 bases unmatched. The CDR3 bases are TGTGCCTGGGGGACAGGGAACTATGGCTACACCTTC. Translated: CAWGTGNYGYTF. Full variable domain (missing parts from reference TRBV30 and TRBJ1-2): SQTIHQWPATLVQPVGSPLSLECTVEGTSNPNLYWYRQAAGRGLQLLFYSVGIGQISSEVPQNLSASRPQDRQFILSSKKLLLSDSGFYLCAWGTGNYGYTFGSGTRLTVV.

At least ten counts were recorded for this clonotype. This sequence joins TRBV20-1 and TRBJ1-5; no firm D call. V lost 6 bases to trimming and J lost 7 bases, with 4 bases between them. Looked up from germline, CDR1 is DFQATT and CDR2 is SNEGSKA (reference sequence). This CDR3 spans 9 amino acids. Here the CDR3 reads CSAGQPQHF. CDR3 bases: TGCAGTGCGGGGCAGCCCCAGCATTTT.

Ten or more counts support this clonotype. This chain uses TRBV28 with TRBJ1-5, with D possibly being TRBD1 (6 bases). The CDR3 length is 15 residues. V was pared by 8 bases and J by 3 bases, with 17 bases between. Looked up from germline, CDR1 is MDHEN and CDR2 is SYDVKM. CDR3 sequence: CASLTPGHFNQPQHF. The CDR3 DNA reads TGTGCCAGCCTCACTCCGGGACACTTCAATCAGCCCCAGCATTTT.

In this sample, this clonotype turned up a few times. The rearrangement links TRBV20-1 to TRBJ1-2; 12 bases are a match to TRBD1. Germline V gene sequence: CDR1 DFQATT, CDR2 SNEGSKA (reference sequence). The CDR3 contains 16 residues. The V gene end was trimmed by 2 bases and the J gene end by 8 bases; junction bases not matched to a gene: 12. CDR3 in DNA: TGCAGTGCTAGACCTCAACCGGGACAGGGGGCGAGGGGCTACACCTTC. Translating gives CSARPQPGQGARGYTF.

At least ten counts were recorded for this clonotype. The chain recombines TRBV5-1 with TRBJ2-5, with 12 bases matching TRBD2. The germline V gene has CDR1 SGHRS and CDR2 YFSETQ. Germline trimming cut 4 bases from V and 1 base from J; bases unmatched to any gene: 5. The CDR3 runs to 16 residues. The chain's CDR3 is CASSPASGGAQETQYF. CDR3 bases: TGCGCCAGCAGCCCTGCTAGCGGGGGGGCCCAAGAGACCCAGTACTTC.

Turning to this clonotype: A read error may be the cause here, since a much bigger clone is one base away. This chain uses TRBV12-3 or TRBV12-4 with TRBJ2-1; 8 positions agree with TRBD2. The CDR3 runs 17 residues. DNA for the CDR3: TGTGCCAGCAGTTTAGCGCCGACTAGCGCTTCCGTCGGTGAGCAGCTCTTC. It translates to CASSLAPTSASVGEQLF.

This clonotype has more than one count but fewer than ten. The CDR3 protein is CASSYTAREEKLFF. The CDR3 nucleotides are TGTGCCAGCAGTTACACCGCCCGTGAAGAAAAACTGTTTTTT. The J gene is TRBJ1-4, the V gene TRBV6-5; D gene uncertain. Trimming removed 2 bases at V and 8 bases at J, with 12 bases between. The CDR3 covers 14 residues. Germline V CDR1 and CDR2: MNHEY, SVGAGI.

This chain uses TRBV20-1 with TRBJ2-1, with 7 bases fitting TRBD2. Unmatched junction bases numbered 12, after V lost 4 bases and J lost 3 bases. From germline, CDR1 is DFQATT and CDR2 SNEGSKA (reference sequence). The CDR3 sequence is 16 residues long. The CDR3 loop reads CSAIGAGSQHYNEQFF. The DNA for the CDR3 is TGCAGTGCTATTGGAGCGGGATCGCAACACTACAATGAGCAGTTCTTC.

In regard to this clonotype: A clone one base away is much larger, so this may be a read error. The V gene is TRBV12-3 or TRBV12-4, the J gene TRBJ1-2, with TRBD1 matching over 9 bases. The CDR3 sequence is 13 residues long. The CDR3 is CASSLLTGGGYIF. CDR3 coding DNA: TGTGCCAGCAGTTTGTTGACAGGGGGTGGCTACATCTTC.

This clonotype was observed at least ten times. The rearrangement uses TRBV2 and TRBJ2-3; D is undetermined. The germline gives CDR1 SNHLY, CDR2 FYNNEI. The CDR3 covers 14 residues. V lost 6 bases to trimming and J lost 1 base, with 11 bases between them. The CDR3 region is CASRPRSGTDTQYF. CDR3 DNA: TGTGCCAGCAGACCAAGGAGTGGCACAGATACGCAGTATTTT.

This clonotype was observed many times. The germline gene is not matched at one end of the junction; a read error may be the cause. The genes are TRBV27 and TRBJ1-5; D uncertain. CDR3 length: 13 amino acids. Germline CDR1 is MNHEY and CDR2 is SMNVEV (reference sequence). The CDR3, as DNA: TGTGCCAGCAGCTTATGGGGCAATCAGCCCCAGCATTTT. It is translated as CASSLWGNQPQHF.

This clonotype was found many times. V gene TRBV5-8 combines with J gene TRBJ2-4, with D perhaps TRBD1 or TRBD2 (6 bases each). V was pared by 4 bases and J by 7 bases, with 12 bases between. Germline loops: CDR1 SGHTS, CDR2 YDEGEE. The CDR3 runs 13 residues. In DNA, the CDR3 is TGTGCCAGCAGCCAGGACAGCGGGAACATTCAGTACTTC. Translating gives CASSQDSGNIQYF.

This clonotype was detected ten times or more. The rearrangement links TRBV3-1 to TRBJ2-7, with D possibly being TRBD2 (6 bases). CDR1 and CDR2 (germline): LGHDT, YNNKEL (reference sequence). Trimming took off 0 bases at V and 6 bases at J, with 18 bases between the two ends. CDR3 size: 16 residues. The CDR3, as DNA: TGTGCCAGCAGCCAAGAAGGAGGGGCGCACTCCCCCGAGCAGTACTTC. It encodes CASSQEGGAHSPEQYF.